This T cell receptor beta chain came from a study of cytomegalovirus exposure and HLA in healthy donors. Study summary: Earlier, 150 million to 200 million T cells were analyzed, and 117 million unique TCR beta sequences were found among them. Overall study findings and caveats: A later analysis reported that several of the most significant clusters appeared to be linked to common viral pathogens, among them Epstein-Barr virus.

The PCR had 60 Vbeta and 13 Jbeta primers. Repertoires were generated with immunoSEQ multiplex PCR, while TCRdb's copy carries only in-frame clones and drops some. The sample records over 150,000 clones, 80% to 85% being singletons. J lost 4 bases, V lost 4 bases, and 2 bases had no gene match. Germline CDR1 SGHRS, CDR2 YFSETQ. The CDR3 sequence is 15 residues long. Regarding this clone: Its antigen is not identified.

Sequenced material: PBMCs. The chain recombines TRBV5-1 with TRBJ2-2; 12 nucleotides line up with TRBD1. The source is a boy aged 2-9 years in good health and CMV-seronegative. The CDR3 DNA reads TGCGCCAGCAGCGCGGGACAGGGGGCCACCGGGGAGCTGTTTTTT. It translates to CASSAGQGATGELFF.